The 25 T cell receptor beta chains listed next were all sequenced from one sample in a study of T cells in Graves' hyperthyroidism and ophthalmopathy. TCR beta CDR3 regions were amplified from RNA. Carried out on the TCR CDR3, a first-round RT-PCR used the HTBI primer set. TCRdb analysed the multiplex PCR reads with MiXCR anew, one entry per CDR3 protein. The data hold hundreds of thousands of distinct CDR3 sequences, with 14% to 15% observed a single time. Sequencing was done on a sample of blood. These receptors were obtained from a woman aged 40 to 50 with Graves' ophthalmopathy.

The chain links TRBV29-1 to TRBJ2-7, with 12 bases aligning to TRBD1. This CDR3 is 14 amino acids long. V shed 6 bases and J 7 bases; nucleotides not matched to a gene: 10. Germline V lookup: CDR1 SQVTM, CDR2 ANQGSEA. CDR3 region: CSVIPGTGGYEQYF. The CDR3 region has the DNA TGCAGCGTCATACCCGGGACAGGGGGCTATGAGCAGTACTTC.

This clonotype has more than one count but fewer than ten. The V call is TRBV19, the J call TRBJ1-3; maybe TRBD1 (6 bases). The CDR3 covers 16 residues. CDR1 and CDR2 from the germline V gene are LNHDA and SQIVND (reference sequence). Trimming took 7 bases from V and 1 from J, leaving 17 bases between them. CDR3 bases: TGTGCCAGTACTCACAACAGGGATGGATCTGGAAACACCATATATTTT. Protein sequence: CASTHNRDGSGNTIYF.

V is TRBV6-1 and J is TRBJ1-2, with D possibly being TRBD1 (6 bases). The ends were cut back, 5 bases at V and 4 bases at J, with 14 bases in the middle. This CDR3 has 14 amino acids. CDR1 MNHNS and CDR2 SASEGT come from the germline V gene. The CDR3 DNA reads TGTGCCAGCAGTCTGGATACAGGGCCCTATGGCTACACCTTC. Amino acid sequence: CASSLDTGPYGYTF.

The table lists this clonotype with many counts. V and J are TRBV27 and TRBJ2-7; 8 positions agree with TRBD1. The CDR3 extends over 16 amino acids. Trimming took 5 bases from V and 3 from J; bases not matched to a gene: 12. CDR1 is MNHEY and CDR2 is SMNVEV in the germline V gene (reference sequence). The CDR3 here is CASSPTGGLGGYEQYF. The CDR3 nucleotides read TGTGCCAGCAGTCCAACAGGGGGGCTCGGCGGCTACGAGCAGTACTTC.

This clonotype was picked up many times. DNA for the CDR3: TGTGCCAGCAGTTGGAAAGCGGGAGGTGGAGAGACCCAGTACTTC. Amino acid sequence: CASSWKAGGGETQYF. This sequence joins TRBV12-3 or TRBV12-4 and TRBJ2-5; 9 nucleotides match TRBD2. The CDR3 consists of 15 residues. The V gene end was trimmed by 4 bases and the J gene end by 4 bases; junction bases not matched to a gene: 7.

Many counts were recorded for this clonotype. V gene TRBV24-1 combines with J gene TRBJ2-5; TRBD1 aligns across 9 bases. Germline values: CDR1 KGHDR, CDR2 SFDVKD. Unmatched junction bases numbered 10, after V lost 5 bases and J lost 1 base. The CDR3 is 17 residues long. CDR3 protein: CATSGFGTGNLQETQYF. CDR3 coding DNA: TGTGCCACCAGTGGTTTCGGGACAGGGAATCTCCAAGAGACCCAGTACTTC.

Ten or more counts support this clonotype. In DNA, the CDR3 is TGTGCCAGTAGTGACTTGCGGGCGGGCAATAACTATGGCTACACCTTC. It specifies CASSDLRAGNNYGYTF. This chain joins TRBV19 and TRBJ1-2, with unresolved D. Deletions cut 5 bases from V and 1 base from J, with 17 bases between. CDR1 LNHDA and CDR2 SQIVND come from the germline V gene (reference sequence). This CDR3 has 16 amino acids.

V gene TRBV30 combines with J gene TRBJ2-6; tentative D call: TRBD1 (5 bases). V was cut by 8 bases and J by 5 bases, with 7 bases left in between. Germline assignment: CDR1 GTSNPN and CDR2 SVGIG (reference sequence). The CDR3 has 11 residues. DNA for the CDR3: TGTGCCAGGGGTCGGGCCAACGTCCTGACTTTC. This gives the protein CARGRANVLTF.

There are many counts of this clonotype. DNA for the CDR3: TGTGCCAGCAGTTCATACGGACACTTATTAACAGAGACCCAGTACTTC. Amino acids: CASSSYGHLLTETQYF. This sequence joins TRBV28 and TRBJ2-5; D may be TRBD1 (5 bases). CDR1 is MDHEN, CDR2 SYDVKM, per germline. The ends were cut back, 4 bases at V and 4 bases at J, with 19 bases in the middle. This CDR3 spans 16 amino acids.

Of note for this clonotype: This may arise from a read error, as a much more abundant clone is one base away. V and J are TRBV25-1 and TRBJ1-2, with a weak D call TRBD1 (6 bases). Germline CDR1 is MGHDK and CDR2 is SYGVNS. This CDR3 region has 19 residues. The chain's CDR3 is CAGSEPPSSGTPNYYGYTF. DNA of the CDR3: TGTGCCGGCAGTGAACCACCTTCTTCCGGGACACCGAACTACTATGGCTACACCTTC.

The chain couples TRBV4-1 to TRBJ1-3; TRBD1 aligns across 8 bases. CDR1 is MGHRA and CDR2 is YSYEKL in the germline V gene. The CDR3 has 17 amino acids. V trimming: 4 bases; J trimming: 6 bases; junction bases outside the gene matches: 14. The CDR3, as DNA: TGCGCCAGCAGCCGCAACAGACAGGGGTCGAGAGAAAACACCATATATTTT. The encoded protein is CASSRNRQGSRENTIYF.

This clonotype was seen only once. Lacking the conserved final phenylalanine or tryptophan, this CDR3 likely reflects a read error. The chain uses TRBV29-1 and TRBJ1-1; possibly TRBD1 for D (5 bases). The germline V and J ends were trimmed by 0 bases and 1 base, with 9 bases remaining between them. CDR3 length: 14 amino acids. Looked up from germline, CDR1 is SQVTM and CDR2 is ANQGSEA. CDR3 DNA: TGCAGCGTTGAAGAAAGGGGCAGGAACACTGAAGCTTTCTCT. It translates to CSVEERGRNTEAFS.

This clonotype showed up many times. V and J are TRBV12-3 or TRBV12-4 and TRBJ2-7; a weak D match, TRBD1 (5 bases). The V end was cut by 6 bases, the J end by 7 bases, with 13 bases between. The CDR3 is 12 amino acids. The CDR3 DNA is TGTGCCAGCAGGGCAGGGATTCGGGAGCAGTACTTC. Protein: CASRAGIREQYF.

This clonotype has at least ten counts. This chain uses TRBV12-3 or TRBV12-4 with TRBJ1-3; D unclear. This CDR3 comprises 11 residues. The V end was cut by 4 bases, the J end by 8 bases, with 6 bases between. The CDR3 protein is CASSSKHTIYF. The CDR3 bases are TGTGCCAGCAGTTCAAAGCACACCATATATTTT.

The chain has TRBV9 and TRBJ2-5, with 8 positions matching TRBD1. The CDR3 is 14 residues long. CDR1 is SGDLS and CDR2 is YYNGEE in the germline V gene. With 4 bases clipped from V and 3 bases from J, the junction kept 5 bases outside the gene matches. The CDR3 region has the DNA TGTGCCAGCAGCATCGGACAGGGTGAAGAGACCCAGTACTTC. It codes for CASSIGQGEETQYF. The full variable domain, in which reference TRBV9 and TRBJ2-5 provide the parts outside the CDR3, is DSGVTQTPKHLITATGQRVTLRCSPRSGDLSVYWYQQSLDQGLQFLIQYYNGEERAKGNILERFSAQQFPDLHSELNLSSLELGDSALYFCASSIGQGEETQYFGPGTRLLVL.

This clonotype showed up many times. The chain uses TRBV20-1 and TRBJ2-7; the D gene is possibly TRBD2 (6 bases). This CDR3 spans 13 amino acids. Trimming cost V 5 bases and J 6 bases, with 17 bases left between them. Germline CDR1 is DFQATT and CDR2 is SNEGSKA (reference sequence). Here the CDR3 DNA reads TGCAGTGCTGGGGAGCGGGCTGGGTCCGAGCAGTACTTC. Encoded protein: CSAGERAGSEQYF.

This clonotype has just a few counts. The chain links TRBV7-2 to TRBJ1-1; D possibly corresponds to TRBD1 (6 bases). Between the trimmed V and J ends, which lost 7 bases and 11 bases, there was a span of 17 bases. CDR1 and CDR2 (germline): SGHTA, FQGNSA. The CDR3 is made up of 12 amino acids. The CDR3 bases are TGTGCCAGCATTTCTTTCCGGGACATTGCTTTCTTT. Its translation is CASISFRDIAFF.

The chain joins TRBV3-1 to TRBJ1-1; D unresolved. The CDR3 length is 15 residues. Trimming stripped 0 bases from V and 0 bases from J, with 8 bases between. CDR1 is LGHDT, CDR2 YNNKEL, per germline (reference sequence). CDR3 DNA sequence: TGTGCCAGCAGCCAAGATGGCAGTTTGAACACTGAAGCTTTCTTT. As protein: CASSQDGSLNTEAFF.

This clonotype appeared many times. V gene TRBV6-5 combines with J gene TRBJ2-5, with 7 bases identical to TRBD1. Germline CDR1 is MNHEY and CDR2 is SVGAGI. This CDR3 is built from 13 residues. This chain's CDR3 is CACGDRVRETQYF. The CDR3 bases are TGTGCTTGTGGGGACAGAGTACGGGAGACCCAGTACTTC.

This clonotype was recorded many times. CDR3 sequence: CASSIWTGNTEYGYTF. The CDR3 coding sequence is TGTGCCAGTAGTATTTGGACAGGGAATACGGAGTATGGCTACACCTTC. The gene calls are TRBV19 and TRBJ1-2, with 8 bases fitting TRBD1. The CDR3 is 16 amino acids. Trimming at V came to 3 bases and at J to 5 bases, leaving 11 bases not matched to a gene. The germline V gene has CDR1 LNHDA and CDR2 SQIVND (reference sequence).

This clonotype was seen only a few times. The rearrangement links TRBV9 to TRBJ2-4, with 7 nucleotides matching TRBD2. The CDR3 length is 16 residues. Germline V lookup: CDR1 SGDLS, CDR2 YYNGEE. With V trimmed by 0 bases and J by 8 bases, 11 bases remained unmatched. CDR3 protein: CASSVEEGGIGDIQYF. The CDR3 DNA reads TGTGCCAGCAGCGTAGAGGAGGGAGGGATCGGGGACATTCAGTACTTC.

This clonotype has just one count. This sequence may be a read error, since a much larger clone differs from it by one base. This chain joins TRBV28 and TRBJ1-3; the D gene is possibly TRBD1 (6 bases). This CDR3 is built from 14 residues. Germline V gene lookup returns CDR1 MDHEN and CDR2 SYDVKM. CDR3 sequence reads: CASSFGGLGNTMYF. The CDR3 DNA sequence: TGTGCCAGCAGTTTTGGGGGGCTCGGAAACACCATGTATTTT.

This clonotype was counted ten times or more. The chain has TRBV3-1 and TRBJ1-5; tentative D call: TRBD1 (6 bases). The germline V and J ends were trimmed by 1 base and 2 bases, with 12 bases remaining between them. The CDR3 extends over 16 amino acids. CDR1 is LGHDT, CDR2 YNNKEL, per germline (reference sequence). The CDR3 region has the DNA TGTGCCAGCAGCCAAGCGTCAGGGGACGGCAATCAGCCCCAGCATTTT. Translation gives CASSQASGDGNQPQHF.

This clonotype appeared many times. The V call is TRBV12-3 or TRBV12-4, the J call TRBJ1-3; D is unresolved. V was trimmed by 2 bases and J by 1 base, leaving 9 bases between them. The length of the CDR3 is 15 residues. The CDR3 protein is CASSLLAMSGNTIYF. CDR3 bases: TGTGCCAGCAGTTTATTGGCGATGTCTGGAAACACCATATATTTT.

This clonotype has at least ten counts. CDR3 residues: CASNSNSLLSAFF. CDR3 nucleotide sequence: TGTGCCAGCAACTCGAACAGCCTGCTATCGGCTTTCTTT. V is TRBV2 and J is TRBJ1-1; D unresolved. V was trimmed by 7 bases and J by 11 bases, leaving 20 bases between them. Germline CDR1 is SNHLY and CDR2 is FYNNEI. The CDR3 loop spans 13 amino acids.